This entry lists 15 T cell receptor beta chains sequenced from one sample in a study of lymphopenia after photon versus proton radiotherapy. Repertoires were generated with immunoSEQ multiplex PCR, while TCRdb's copy carries only in-frame clones and drops some. The sample has around 30,000 clones; approximately 89% are singletons. This specimen consisted of peripheral blood, obtained from a patient treated with proton-based radiotherapy. The source is a woman in her 70s with pancreatic cancer. Some clones in this sample may be carry-over from other donors' samples.

In DNA form, the CDR3 reads TGCAGTGCCCCCGGCCGGAGTTGGCAGTACTTC. It yields the protein CSAPGRSWQYF. The rearrangement joins TRBV20-1 to TRBJ2-7; no clear D gene. The CDR3 length is 11 residues. Trimming removed 6 bases from V and 9 bases from J, with 15 bases in between. The V gene's germline CDR1 is DFQATT and CDR2 SNEGSKA (reference sequence).

The V call is TRBV6-6, the J call TRBJ2-7; D call uncertain. This CDR3 has 13 amino acids. CDR1 is MNHNY, CDR2 SVGAGI, per germline (reference sequence). V was clipped by 0 bases and J by 3 bases, with 6 bases between them. The CDR3 sequence is CASSYSPLYEQYF. Here the CDR3 DNA reads TGTGCCAGCAGTTACTCTCCCCTCTACGAGCAGTACTTC.

A few counts support this clone. The chain combines TRBV5-4 with TRBJ2-1; a weak D match, TRBD2 (6 bases). Germline CDR1 SGHNT, CDR2 YYREEE (reference sequence). CDR3 size: 13 residues. V was shortened by 4 bases and J by 10 bases, with 15 bases between the two germline ends. This CDR3 reads CASSPSTRGEQFF. CDR3 coding DNA: TGTGCCAGCAGCCCCTCGACTAGGGGCGAGCAGTTCTTC.

The V gene is TRBV19, the J gene TRBJ2-1; D is undetermined. Trimming removed 3 bases from V and 4 bases from J, with 7 bases in between. Germline assignment: CDR1 LNHDA and CDR2 SQIVND (reference sequence). This CDR3 has 13 amino acids. CDR3 coding DNA: TGTGCCAGTAGTATCGACACATACAATGAGCAGTTCTTC. Amino acids: CASSIDTYNEQFF.

This chain connects TRBV5-5 to TRBJ2-7; unclear D gene. V lost 1 base, J lost 2 bases, and 7 bases lay in between. The germline V gene has CDR1 SGHKS and CDR2 YYEKEE (reference sequence). CDR3 size: 13 residues. The CDR3 sequence: CASSLSGPYEQYF. Written as DNA, the CDR3 is TGTGCCAGCAGCTTGAGTGGACCCTACGAGCAGTACTTC.

The rearrangement joins TRBV7-6 to TRBJ1-2; D not resolved. From germline, CDR1 is SGHVS and CDR2 FNYEAQ. CDR3 size: 13 residues. The ends were cut back, 1 base at V and 0 bases at J, with 3 bases in the middle. CDR3 loop: CASSLGTNYGYTF. The CDR3 nucleotides read TGTGCCAGCAGCTTAGGTACTAACTATGGCTACACCTTC.

This clone has just one count. CDR3: CSAPLGNTIYF. The CDR3 region has the DNA TGCAGTGCCCCCCTTGGAAACACCATATATTTT. The genes are TRBV20-1 and TRBJ1-3; D is ambiguous. The CDR3 has 11 residues. The germline V and J ends were trimmed by 6 bases and 3 bases, with 6 bases remaining between them. CDR1 DFQATT and CDR2 SNEGSKA come from the germline V gene (reference sequence).

The chain combines TRBV2 with TRBJ1-1, with 8 bases that match TRBD1. V shed 4 bases, J shed 0 bases, and the junction held 1 base outside the gene matches. The CDR3 runs 14 residues. Per germline, CDR1 SNHLY and CDR2 FYNNEI. CDR3 region: CASSAGQVNTEAFF. The CDR3 DNA reads as TGTGCCAGCAGTGCGGGACAGGTGAACACTGAAGCTTTCTTT.

The chain recombines TRBV5-1 with TRBJ2-7; D remains ambiguous. This CDR3 has 17 residues. Trimming took off 4 bases at V and 0 bases at J, with 20 bases between the two ends. Germline loops: CDR1 SGHRS, CDR2 YFSETQ. The CDR3 nucleotides are TGCGCCAGCAGCCTGAGAGGTTCGCCCTCATACTCCTACGAGCAGTACTTC. Protein: CASSLRGSPSYSYEQYF.

The chain couples TRBV30 to TRBJ2-3; possibly TRBD1 for D (6 bases). The CDR3 is 14 amino acids. Germline assignment: CDR1 GTSNPN and CDR2 SVGIG (reference sequence). V lost 5 bases and J 0 bases, leaving 12 bases between the germline ends. CDR3 protein: CAWLPGQSTDTQYF. DNA of the CDR3: TGTGCCTGGTTACCGGGACAAAGCACAGATACGCAGTATTTT.

The chain employs TRBV27 and TRBJ2-7; 8 nucleotides align to TRBD2. Germline V gene data show CDR1 as MNHEY and CDR2 as SMNVEV (reference sequence). The CDR3 sequence is 15 residues long. V shed 4 bases, J shed 4 bases, and the junction held 9 bases outside the gene matches. This CDR3 reads CASSSSGAGEYEQYF. The CDR3 coding sequence is TGTGCCAGCAGTTCCTCGGGAGCGGGAGAATACGAGCAGTACTTC.

The gene calls are TRBV10-2 and TRBJ1-6; TRBD1 is a possible D gene (5 bases). The CDR3 runs to 15 residues. Germline CDR1 is WSHSY and CDR2 is SAAADI. The V end was cut by 8 bases, the J end by 1 base, with 12 bases between. CDR3 amino acids: CASWDGRSYNSPLHF. The CDR3 DNA reads TGCGCCAGCTGGGACGGACGGTCCTATAATTCACCCCTCCACTTT.

The V and J genes are TRBV6-5 and TRBJ2-4; 8 bases are shared with TRBD1. The CDR3 has 13 amino acids. Germline trimming cut 6 bases from V and 6 bases from J; bases unmatched to any gene: 4. Germline V gene lookup returns CDR1 MNHEY and CDR2 SVGAGI. CDR3 nucleotides: TGTGCCAGCAGCGTGACAGGGGCAAACATTCAGTACTTC. Amino acid sequence: CASSVTGANIQYF.

In its sample, this clone was seen once. The CDR3 coding sequence is TGTGCCAGCTCACCACCAGAAAACAATGAGCAGTTCTTC. This gives the protein CASSPPENNEQFF. The genes are TRBV18 and TRBJ2-1; the D is unclear. Trimming removed 0 bases at V and 5 bases at J, with 5 bases between. From germline, CDR1 is KGHSH and CDR2 LQKENI. The CDR3 contains 13 residues.

The gene calls are TRBV5-6 and TRBJ2-5, with 8 bases aligning to TRBD1. The J segment lost 2 bases and the V segment lost 1 base, leaving 7 bases of the junction unmatched. The CDR3 is made up of 16 amino acids. The germline gives CDR1 SGHDT, CDR2 YYEEEE. DNA for the CDR3: TGTGCCAGCAGCTTGTTACTAAGGACAGGGCAAGAGACCCAGTACTTC. Translating gives CASSLLLRTGQETQYF.